Listed below are T cell receptor beta chains from one sample, sequenced in a study of blood T cell repertoires in COVID-19. Generated by immunoSEQ multiplex PCR, the TCRdb table keeps only in-frame clones and is missing some. Of roughly 240,000 clones listed, around 85% are singletons. Sample: PBMCs or T cells enriched from blood (not recorded which). The receptors were sampled from a woman between 45 and 60 years old with acute COVID-19. Each CDR3 is given with its conserved first and last residue. D genes are given only for firm matches. Not all rows give a size; the values are once, few, many and, for expanded clones, a class.

j_call v_call clone_size d_call cdr3_aa cdr3_nt
TRBJ2-1 TRBV7-3 . . CASSSPNTGEQFF TGTGCCAGCAGTTCCCCCAACACGGGTGAGCAGTTCTTC
TRBJ2-2 TRBV24-1 . TRBD2 CATSDFGGAGELFF TGTGCCACCAGTGATTTTGGGGGGGCCGGGGAGCTGTTTTTT
TRBJ1-1 TRBV2 . TRBD1 CASSQDRETEAFF TGTGCCAGCAGTCAGGACAGGGAGACTGAAGCTTTCTTT
TRBJ2-1 TRBV6-2/TRBV6-3 . TRBD2 CASSTSGGYNEQFF TGTGCCAGCAGTACTAGCGGGGGTTACAATGAGCAGTTCTTC
TRBJ1-2 TRBV19 . TRBD1 CASSTGQVQGGYTF TGTGCCAGTAGTACAGGACAGGTGCAAGGGGGCTACACCTTC
TRBJ1-6 TRBV4-1 . . CASSHLTDYNSPLHF TGCGCCAGCAGCCATCTGACAGACTATAATTCACCCCTCCACTTT
TRBJ1-1 TRBV30 few . CAWRRRMNTEAFF TGTGCCTGGAGGAGGCGGATGAACACTGAAGCTTTCTTT
TRBJ2-1 TRBV2 . TRBD1 CASSAGQTKYNEQFF TGTGCCAGCAGTGCGGGACAGACGAAGTACAATGAGCAGTTCTTC
TRBJ2-5 TRBV5-1 once . CASSPRYQETQYF TGCGCCAGCAGCCCGAGGTACCAAGAGACCCAGTACTTC
TRBJ1-2 TRBV6-5 . TRBD1 CASSWQGAGYTF TGTGCCAGCAGTTGGCAGGGGGCTGGCTACACCTTC
TRBJ1-1 TRBV5-1 . TRBD1 CASSSDRGGVNTEAFF TGCGCCAGCAGCTCGGACAGGGGAGGGGTGAACACTGAAGCTTTCTTT
TRBJ2-1 TRBV6-5 . . CASGRGGFNEQFF TGTGCCAGCGGTAGGGGGGGCTTCAATGAGCAGTTCTTC
TRBJ1-2 TRBV4-3 . . CASSQDPRPAGYYGYTF TGCGCCAGCAGCCAAGATCCCCGCCCGGCGGGATACTATGGCTACACCTTC
TRBJ1-1 TRBV5-4 . . CASKLDMNTEAFF TGTGCCAGCAAACTAGACATGAACACTGAAGCTTTCTTT
TRBJ2-1 TRBV6-2/TRBV6-3 . . CASSPMTGAYNEQFF TGTGCCAGCAGCCCGATGACAGGTGCCTACAATGAGCAGTTCTTC
TRBJ1-5 TRBV19 once TRBD1 CASTPPPTGLSQPQHF TGTGCCAGTACCCCTCCCCCGACAGGGTTGTCTCAGCCCCAGCATTTT
TRBJ1-1 TRBV30 . TRBD1 CAWSVQGTGGTEAFF TGTGCCTGGAGTGTACAAGGGACAGGGGGGACTGAAGCTTTCTTT
TRBJ2-3 TRBV5-1 . . CASSLVRDGSSTDTQYF TGCGCCAGCAGCTTGGTCCGGGATGGCTCTAGCACAGATACGCAGTATTTT
TRBJ1-1 TRBV12-3/TRBV12-4 . TRBD1 CASSSRDSRAFF TGTGCCAGCAGTAGCCGGGACAGCAGGGCTTTCTTT
TRBJ1-5 TRBV7-2 . . CASSLRDFENQPQHF TGTGCCAGCAGCTTAAGGGACTTTGAAAATCAGCCCCAGCATTTT
TRBJ2-5 TRBV7-9 . . CASSPPRGPETQYF TGTGCCAGCAGCCCACCACGCGGCCCGGAGACCCAGTACTTC
TRBJ2-2 TRBV2 many TRBD1 CASSGQGVGTGELFF TGTGCCAGCAGCGGACAGGGAGTCGGCACCGGGGAGCTGTTTTTT
TRBJ1-4 TRBV5-6 . TRBD1 CASSPGQGREKLFF TGTGCCAGCAGCCCCGGACAGGGTAGGGAAAAACTGTTTTTT
TRBJ1-2 TRBV19 . . CASSMPGTRNFNYGYTF TGTGCCAGTAGTATGCCCGGGACAAGAAATTTTAACTATGGCTACACCTTC
TRBJ1-5 TRBV12-3/TRBV12-4 . . CASSYGERQPQHF TGTGCCAGCAGTTACGGGGAACGTCAGCCCCAGCATTTT
TRBJ2-2 TRBV7-9 few . CASSRWTATNTGELFF TGTGCCAGCAGCCGCTGGACAGCTACGAACACCGGGGAGCTGTTTTTT
TRBJ2-3 TRBV5-6 . TRBD2 CASSLLAGADTQYF TGTGCCAGCAGCTTGCTAGCGGGGGCAGATACGCAGTATTTT
TRBJ1-2 TRBV5-1 . . CASRQTDRLYGYTF TGCGCCAGCAGACAGACTGACAGGCTCTATGGCTACACCTTC
TRBJ2-2 TRBV3-1/TRBV3-2 . . CASSQGQANTGELFF TGTGCCAGCAGCCAAGGGCAGGCGAACACCGGGGAGCTGTTTTTT
TRBJ1-3 TRBV14 . TRBD1 CASSPGTDRNTIYF TGTGCCAGCAGCCCGGGGACAGATAGAAACACCATATATTTT
TRBJ2-2 TRBV12-5 . . CASGLLQGGTGELFF TGTGCTAGTGGTTTGCTACAGGGCGGCACCGGGGAGCTGTTTTTT
TRBJ1-1 TRBV2 . . CASSEAGMNTEAFF TGTGCCAGCAGTGAGGCAGGAATGAACACTGAAGCTTTCTTT
TRBJ2-7 TRBV6-5 . TRBD1 CASSYWGTGSDEQYF TGTGCCAGCAGTTACTGGGGGACAGGGAGCGACGAGCAGTACTTC
TRBJ2-5 TRBV5-4 . TRBD1 CASSLGSGQRQETQYF TGTGCCAGCAGCCTGGGGTCGGGACAGAGACAAGAGACCCAGTACTTC
TRBJ1-1 TRBV10-3 . . CAISESIETEAFF TGTGCCATCAGTGAGTCGATCGAGACTGAAGCTTTCTTT
TRBJ1-1 TRBV6-5 . . CASSYLGSSMNTEAFF TGTGCCAGCAGTTACCTGGGCTCGTCGATGAACACTGAAGCTTTCTTT
TRBJ1-1 TRBV5-1 once TRBD1 CASSLASTGSGTEAFF TGCGCCAGCAGCTTGGCCTCGACAGGGAGCGGCACTGAAGCTTTCTTT
TRBJ2-2 TRBV5-6 . . CASSWTLLPAGELFF TGTGCCAGCAGCTGGACTCTACTTCCAGCCGGGGAGCTGTTTTTT
TRBJ2-7 TRBV2 . TRBD1 CASSELQGNEQYF TGTGCCAGCAGTGAACTACAGGGGAACGAGCAGTACTTC
TRBJ1-3 TRBV18 . TRBD1 CASSPLTGAPSGNTIYF TGTGCCAGCTCACCACTGACAGGGGCACCCTCTGGAAACACCATATATTTT
TRBJ1-1 TRBV6-5 . . CASSYRQTPRNTEAFF TGTGCCAGCAGTTACCGACAGACACCAAGGAACACTGAAGCTTTCTTT
TRBJ2-3 TRBV9 . TRBD1 CASSGSATGGEPDTQYF TGTGCCAGCAGCGGCTCGGCGACAGGGGGCGAACCAGATACGCAGTATTTT
TRBJ2-1 TRBV10-2 . . CASRDFSYNEQFF TGCGCCAGCAGGGACTTCTCCTACAATGAGCAGTTCTTC
TRBJ1-5 TRBV2 . . CASRGGAGLNQPQHF TGTGCCAGCCGGGGGGGCGCAGGACTTAATCAGCCCCAGCATTTT
TRBJ1-6 TRBV10-1 once . CASSDGSSPLHF TGCGCCAGCAGTGACGGTAGTTCACCCCTCCACTTT
TRBJ2-7 TRBV4-3 . TRBD1 CASSRDRDSYEQYF TGCGCCAGCAGCCGGGACAGGGACTCCTACGAGCAGTACTTC